The sequence of this TCR beta chain was determined in a study of molecular identifiers for immune sequencing clone quantification listed by TCRdb under 2018. Study-wide context: In a replicate experiment, RNA from roughly 21,000 or 96,000 naive CD8 T cells was split into five aliquots, four of which were sequenced. This methods study used CD8 T cells to benchmark TCR RNA copy counting and molecular-identifier clustering-based TCR repertoire sequencing (MIDCIRS).

Turning to this clonotype: What antigen it recognizes has not been identified. Base qualities are missing; no much larger clone stands one base away.

Findings and caveats that apply to the study as a whole: In CMV-specific effector cells, clones with more than 20 RNA copies accounted for over 98% of molecules, whereas in naive cells such clones accounted for under 1%. Spiked-in Jurkat TCR RNA equivalent to a single cell was reported to be detectable even among 850,000 to 1,000,000 naive CD8 T cells. When barcode sub-clustering was left out, chimeric consensus sequences inflated TCR diversity, with chimeras reaching as high as 47%. Spiked-in Jurkat TCR RNA (roughly 10 copies' worth), which is not part of the donor repertoire, was contained in the naive libraries. The sizes of highly expanded clones could end up underestimated when identical TCR molecules share a barcode. Modeling estimated about three recovered TCR RNA copies per cell, compared with about 10 by digital PCR, which implies around 30% capture efficiency.

Library creation used PCR. TCRdb records Illumina HiSeq 4000 as the sequencer. Bulk TCR libraries were made following a previously described method, with the TCR primers given in Table S5. Total RNA was purified with the Qiagen AllPrep DNA/RNA kit. Before any analysis, reads coming from multiple sequencing runs of the same library were combined into one pool. Per the original workflow: Reads were retained only if their TCR constant sequence matched exactly, and those retained reads were trimmed to 150 nt and grouped according to their 12-nt molecular barcodes. Reads within each barcode group were sub-clustered using a 15% Levenshtein threshold, and quality-weighted consensus sequences were constructed for each RNA molecule. Non-functional sequences were filtered out, along with any lower-count sequence sitting one edit away from another sequence. Barcode sub-clusters with fewer than 20% of the maximum read count were removed, based on fitting two negative binomial distributions. TCRdb took the public reads, trimmed them with fastp at Q25, ran MiXCR for clone calling and kept in-frame beta chains. Duplicate CDR3 protein sequences are folded into a single record with the most common DNA and genes. TCRdb assigned the V and J calls; the authors' analysis was not used. This sample gives fewer than 70,000 distinct CDR3 sequences in total; 15% to 20% of them show up just once. Of the sample, around 1.5% falls within the top ten clones.

Naive CD8 T cell libraries were made from 20,000 to 1,000,000 sorted cells using 10%, 30% or 50% of purified RNA. On a BD FACSAria II, naive CD8 T cells were FACS-sorted as CD8+CD4-CCR7+CD45RA+ and collected into RLT Plus buffer. Detection sensitivity was tested by spiking Jurkat RNA equal to fewer than twelve TCR copies' worth into samples containing roughly 19,000-1,000,000 naive CD8 T cells. CD8 T cells were enriched using RosetteSep CD8+ T Cell Enrichment Cocktail and Ficoll-Paque, and the enriched cells then underwent ACK red cell lysis. V is pared back by 7 bases and J by 8 bases, with 20 bases lying between the germline termini. The CDR3 numbers 14 residues from cysteine through phenylalanine. Left in the record is the CDR3 DNA by itself, 42 bases read in frame from the first base. The germline V gene (reference sequence) specifies MNHEY as CDR1 and SMNVEV as CDR2.

Recombination connected TRBV27 to TRBJ1-1; D gene: possibly TRBD1, on 5 matching bases. Material: naive CD8+ T cells from blood, with Jurkat cell RNA spiked in. The cell subset or site label, as the study defines it: FACS-sorted CD8+CD4-CCR7+CD45RA+ naive T cells. The origin of this receptor is a human donor in good health. Some libraries in this study had Jurkat cell RNA spiked in. The CDR3 reads as follows: CASTLGSGTGEAFF. The bases are TGTGCCAGCACTCTAGGCTCGGGGACTGGGGAAGCTTTCTTT.